The rows below give T cell receptor beta chains drawn from one sample of a study of blood T cell repertoires in COVID-19. The repertoire was sequenced with immunoSEQ multiplex PCR; TCRdb's copy has only in-frame clones and lacks some. Of hundreds of thousands of clones in the sample, approximately 81% were seen once. The sequenced sample consisted of peripheral blood. These receptors originate from a man under 40 with active or convalescent COVID-19. CDR3s leave out the opening cysteine and the closing phenylalanine or tryptophan.

TRBJ2-2 TRBV19 ASSTSGANTGELF
TRBJ2-4 TRBV4-1 ASSQVGSGGPLAKNIQY
TRBJ1-1 TRBV11-3 ASSSPDRDGTEAF
TRBJ2-2 TRBV5-1 ASSPRDTGELF
TRBJ2-1 TRBV11-2 ASSLGQGPYNEQF
TRBJ1-1 TRBV9 ASSIRDTNTEAF
TRBJ2-1 TRBV7-2 ASSPGGPMNEQF
TRBJ1-1 TRBV4-3 ASSLHRGNTEAF
TRBJ2-1 TRBV14 ASSQGPGPRRLSSYNEQF
TRBJ2-1 TRBV5-6 ASSLLTLRNEQF
TRBJ2-5 TRBV9 ASSVSMKETQY
TRBJ1-5 TRBV30 AWSPGGANQPQH
TRBJ2-2 TRBV3-1/TRBV3-2 ASSQISGGRTGELF
TRBJ2-1 TRBV11-2 ASSSVVSGSGYNEQF